The clone carrying this TCR beta chain has at least ten counts. TCR beta CDR3 sequences were amplified from RNA transcripts. Carried out on the TCR CDR3, a first-round RT-PCR used the HTBI primer set. Each CDR3 protein gets one entry after TCRdb re-called the multiplex PCR reads with MiXCR. The table shows 600,000 to 900,000 distinct CDR3 sequences, with 15% to 20% occurring only once. This record comes from a study of T cells in Graves' hyperthyroidism and ophthalmopathy. With 5 bases clipped from V and 2 bases from J, the junction kept 10 bases outside the gene matches. CDR1 is MNHNS and CDR2 is SASEGT in the germline V gene. The CDR3 sequence is 16 residues long. Any patient presenting with uncontrolled infection, other autoimmune disease, pregnancy or lactation was left out.

This receptor was taken from a man younger than 30 with Graves' hyperthyroidism. Sequenced material: blood. V and J are TRBV6-1 and TRBJ2-7; TRBD2 aligns across 9 bases. CDR3 protein: CASSPAGPSGAYEQYF. The CDR3 region has the DNA TGTGCCAGCAGTCCGGCCGGCCCTAGCGGGGCCTACGAGCAGTACTTC.